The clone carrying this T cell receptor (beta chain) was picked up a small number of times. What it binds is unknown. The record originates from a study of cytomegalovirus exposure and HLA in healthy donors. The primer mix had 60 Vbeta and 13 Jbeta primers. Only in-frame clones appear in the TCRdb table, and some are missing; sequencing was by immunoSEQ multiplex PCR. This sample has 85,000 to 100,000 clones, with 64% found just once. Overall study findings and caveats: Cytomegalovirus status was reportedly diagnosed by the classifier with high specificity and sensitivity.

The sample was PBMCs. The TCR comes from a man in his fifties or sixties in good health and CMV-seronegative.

The CDR3 coding sequence is TGTGCCAGCAGCCAAGAGTCCGGGGGGAGCTACGAGCAGTACTTC. Protein sequence: CASSQESGGSYEQYF. V usage is TRBV4-2 and J usage is TRBJ2-7, with 7 bases identical to TRBD2. The V gene end was trimmed by 0 bases and the J gene end by 3 bases; junction bases not matched to a gene: 5. This CDR3 has 15 residues. Germline-derived CDR1 and CDR2 are LGHNA and YNFKEQ.